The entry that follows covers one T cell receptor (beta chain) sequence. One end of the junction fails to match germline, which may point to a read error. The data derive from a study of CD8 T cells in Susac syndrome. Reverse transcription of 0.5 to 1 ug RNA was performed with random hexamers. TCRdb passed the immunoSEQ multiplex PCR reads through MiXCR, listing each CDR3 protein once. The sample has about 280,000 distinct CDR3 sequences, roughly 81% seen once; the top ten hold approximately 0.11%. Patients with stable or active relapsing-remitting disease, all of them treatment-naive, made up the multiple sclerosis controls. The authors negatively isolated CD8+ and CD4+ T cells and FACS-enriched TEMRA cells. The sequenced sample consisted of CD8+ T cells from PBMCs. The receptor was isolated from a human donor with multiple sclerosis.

The CDR3 loop reads CASTGPAWNGQFF. CDR3 sequence (DNA): TGTGCCAGCACCGGTCCAGCGTGGAATGGGCAGTTCTTC. The genes are TRBV6-2 or TRBV6-3 and TRBJ2-1; no firm D call. Germline V CDR1 and CDR2: MNHEY, SVGEGT. The CDR3 length is 13 residues.